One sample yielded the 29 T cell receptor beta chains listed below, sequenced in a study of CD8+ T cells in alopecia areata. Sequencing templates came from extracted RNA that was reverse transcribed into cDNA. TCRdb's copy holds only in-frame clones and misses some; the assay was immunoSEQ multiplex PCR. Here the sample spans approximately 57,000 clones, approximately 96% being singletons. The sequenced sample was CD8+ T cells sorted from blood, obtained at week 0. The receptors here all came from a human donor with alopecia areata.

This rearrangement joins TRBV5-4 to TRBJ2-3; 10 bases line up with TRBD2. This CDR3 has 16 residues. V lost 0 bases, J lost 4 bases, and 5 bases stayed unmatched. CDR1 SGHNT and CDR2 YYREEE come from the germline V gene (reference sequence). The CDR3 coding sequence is TGTGCCAGCAGCTTGGAGGGACTAGCGTCGCCAGATACGCAGTATTTT. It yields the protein CASSLEGLASPDTQYF.

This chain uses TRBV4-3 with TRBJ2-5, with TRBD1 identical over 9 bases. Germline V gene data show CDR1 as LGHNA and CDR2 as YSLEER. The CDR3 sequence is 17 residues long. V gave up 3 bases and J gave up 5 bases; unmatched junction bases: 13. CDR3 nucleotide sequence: TGCGCCAGCAGCCATGCGCTGTTGGGACAGGGTGGGGAGACCCAGTACTTC. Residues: CASSHALLGQGGETQYF.

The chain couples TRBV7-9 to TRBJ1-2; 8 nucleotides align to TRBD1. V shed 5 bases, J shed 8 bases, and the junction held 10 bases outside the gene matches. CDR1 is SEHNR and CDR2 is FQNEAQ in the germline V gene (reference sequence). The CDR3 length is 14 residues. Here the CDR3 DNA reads TGTGCCAGCAGCCCCCGGGACAGGTTGGGCGGCTACACCTTC. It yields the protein CASSPRDRLGGYTF.

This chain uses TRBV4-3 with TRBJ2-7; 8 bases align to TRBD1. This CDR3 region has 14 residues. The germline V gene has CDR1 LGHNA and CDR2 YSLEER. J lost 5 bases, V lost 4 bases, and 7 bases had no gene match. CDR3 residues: CASSPTSGQDEQYF. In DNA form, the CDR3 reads TGCGCCAGCAGCCCGACTTCGGGACAGGACGAGCAGTACTTC.

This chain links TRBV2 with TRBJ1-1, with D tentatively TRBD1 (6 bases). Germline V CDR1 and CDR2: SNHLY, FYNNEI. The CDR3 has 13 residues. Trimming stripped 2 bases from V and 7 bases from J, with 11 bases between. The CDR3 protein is CASSEWGASEAFF. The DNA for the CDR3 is TGTGCCAGCAGTGAATGGGGGGCCAGTGAAGCTTTCTTT. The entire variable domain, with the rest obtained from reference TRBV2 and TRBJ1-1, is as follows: EPEVTQTPSHQVTQMGQEVILRCVPISNHLYFYWYRQILGQKVEFLVSFYNNEISEKSEIFDDQFSVERPDGSNFTLKIRSTKLEDSAMYFCASSEWGASEAFFGQGTRLTVV.

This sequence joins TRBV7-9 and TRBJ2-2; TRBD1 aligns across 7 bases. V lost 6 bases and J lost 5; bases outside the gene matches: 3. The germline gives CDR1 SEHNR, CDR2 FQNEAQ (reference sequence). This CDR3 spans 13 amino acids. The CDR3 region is CASRQQGTGELFF. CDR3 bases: TGTGCCAGCAGACAACAGGGGACCGGGGAGCTGTTTTTT.

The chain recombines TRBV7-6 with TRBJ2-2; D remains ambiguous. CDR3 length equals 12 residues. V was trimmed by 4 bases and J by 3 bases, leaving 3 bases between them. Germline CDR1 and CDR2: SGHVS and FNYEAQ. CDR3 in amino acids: CASSSDTGELFF. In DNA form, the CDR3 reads TGTGCCAGCAGCTCCGACACCGGGGAGCTGTTTTTT.

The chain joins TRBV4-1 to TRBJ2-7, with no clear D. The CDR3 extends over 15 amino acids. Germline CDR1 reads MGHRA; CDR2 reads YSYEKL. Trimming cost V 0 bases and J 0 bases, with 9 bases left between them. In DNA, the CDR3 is TGCGCCAGCAGCCAAGATGCCAGAAGCTCCTACGAGCAGTACTTC. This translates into CASSQDARSSYEQYF.

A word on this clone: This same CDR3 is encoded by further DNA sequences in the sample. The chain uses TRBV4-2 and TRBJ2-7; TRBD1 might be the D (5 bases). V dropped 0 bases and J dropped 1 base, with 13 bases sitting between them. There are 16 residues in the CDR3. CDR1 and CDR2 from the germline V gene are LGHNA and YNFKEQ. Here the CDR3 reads CASSQEGQGASYEQYF. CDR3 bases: TGTGCCAGCAGCCAAGAAGGGCAGGGCGCATCCTACGAGCAGTACTTC.

The CDR3 loop reads CASSLDFWDRRGYEQYF. The CDR3 DNA reads TGTGCCAGCAGCTTAGATTTTTGGGACCGAAGGGGCTACGAGCAGTACTTC. This chain joins TRBV11-2 and TRBJ2-7, with D perhaps given as TRBD1 or TRBD2 (5 bases each). V was trimmed by 0 bases and J by 3 bases, leaving 18 bases between them. In germline, CDR1 is SGHAT, CDR2 FQNNGV. The CDR3 is 17 residues long.

CDR3 nucleotide sequence: TGTGCCAGCAGCCCCGTTGTGGGGTCCCACGAGCAGTACTTC. Translated: CASSPVVGSHEQYF. This chain connects TRBV7-8 to TRBJ2-7; no clear D gene. Germline CDR1 is SGHVS and CDR2 is FQNEAQ. Trimming left V 5 bases short and J 5 bases short, with 16 bases between. This CDR3 has 14 residues.

For the CDR3, the DNA is TGTGCCTGGAGTGTTGGCGGGGGAACAGATACGCAGTATTTT. Amino acid sequence: CAWSVGGGTDTQYF. The chain joins TRBV30 to TRBJ2-3, with TRBD2 identical over 7 bases. CDR3 length: 14 amino acids. V trimming: 0 bases; J trimming: 3 bases; junction bases outside the gene matches: 3. Looked up from germline, CDR1 is GTSNPN and CDR2 is SVGIG (reference sequence).

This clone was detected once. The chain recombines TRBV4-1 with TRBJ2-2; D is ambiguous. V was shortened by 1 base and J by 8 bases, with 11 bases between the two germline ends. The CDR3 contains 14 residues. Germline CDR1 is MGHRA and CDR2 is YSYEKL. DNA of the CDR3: TGCGCCAGCAGCCAAGGGGTTAGCAGGGGGGAGCTGTTTTTT. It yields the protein CASSQGVSRGELFF.

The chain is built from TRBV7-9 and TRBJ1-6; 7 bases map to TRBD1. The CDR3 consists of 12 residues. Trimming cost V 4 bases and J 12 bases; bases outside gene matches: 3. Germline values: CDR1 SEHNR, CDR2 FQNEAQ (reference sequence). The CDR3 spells CASSWDSRPLHF. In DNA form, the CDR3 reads TGTGCCAGCAGCTGGGACAGTCGACCCCTCCACTTT.

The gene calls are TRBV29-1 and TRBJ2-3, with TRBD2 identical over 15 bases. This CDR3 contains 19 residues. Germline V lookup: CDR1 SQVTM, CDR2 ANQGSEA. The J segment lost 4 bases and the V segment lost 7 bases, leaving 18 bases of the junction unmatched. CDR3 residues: CSASGTSGGSNFPPDTQYF. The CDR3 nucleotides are TGCAGCGCCTCCGGGACTAGCGGGGGGAGTAACTTCCCCCCAGATACGCAGTATTTT.

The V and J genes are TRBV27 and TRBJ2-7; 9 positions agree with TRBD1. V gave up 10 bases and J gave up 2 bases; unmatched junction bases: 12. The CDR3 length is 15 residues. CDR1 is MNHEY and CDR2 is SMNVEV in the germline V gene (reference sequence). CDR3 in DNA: TGTGCCACCCAATTGGGACAGGGAATAACCTACGAGCAGTACTTC. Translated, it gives CATQLGQGITYEQYF.

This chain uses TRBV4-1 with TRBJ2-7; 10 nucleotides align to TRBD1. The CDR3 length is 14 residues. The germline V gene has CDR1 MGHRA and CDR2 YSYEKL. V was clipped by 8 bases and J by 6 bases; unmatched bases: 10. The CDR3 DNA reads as TGCGCCAGCCGACAGGGGGCAGAGCGGGGCGAGCAGTACTTC. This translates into CASRQGAERGEQYF.

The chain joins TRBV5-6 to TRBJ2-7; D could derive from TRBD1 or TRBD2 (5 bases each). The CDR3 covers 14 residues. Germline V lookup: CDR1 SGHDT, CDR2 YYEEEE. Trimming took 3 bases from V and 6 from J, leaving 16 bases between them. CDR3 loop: CASSSGTAWLEQYF. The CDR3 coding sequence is TGTGCCAGCAGCTCCGGGACGGCGTGGCTCGAGCAGTACTTC.

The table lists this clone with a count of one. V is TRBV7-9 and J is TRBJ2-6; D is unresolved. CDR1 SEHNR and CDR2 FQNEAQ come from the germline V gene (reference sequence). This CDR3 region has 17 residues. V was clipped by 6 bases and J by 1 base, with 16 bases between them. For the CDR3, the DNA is TGTGCCAGCAGGTCCCCCGGGCTCCGGTCTGGGGCCAACGTCCTGACTTTC. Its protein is CASRSPGLRSGANVLTF.

Here the CDR3 reads CASSFDIRGSYEQYF. The CDR3, as DNA: TGTGCCAGCAGCTTTGACATACGGGGCTCCTACGAGCAGTACTTC. The chain uses TRBV5-5 and TRBJ2-7, with D maybe TRBD2 (5 bases). The CDR3 is 15 amino acids. The ends were cut back, 2 bases at V and 0 bases at J, with 12 bases in the middle. Germline-derived CDR1 and CDR2 are SGHKS and YYEKEE (reference sequence).

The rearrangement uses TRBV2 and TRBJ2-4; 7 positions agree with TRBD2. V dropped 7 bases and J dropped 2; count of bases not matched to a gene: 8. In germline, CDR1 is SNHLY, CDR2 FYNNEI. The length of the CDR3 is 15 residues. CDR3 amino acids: CASIRSSGPKNIQYF. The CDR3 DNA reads TGTGCCAGCATACGATCTAGCGGTCCCAAAAACATTCAGTACTTC. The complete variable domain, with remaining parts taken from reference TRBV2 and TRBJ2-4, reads EPEVTQTPSHQVTQMGQEVILRCVPISNHLYFYWYRQILGQKVEFLVSFYNNEISEKSEIFDDQFSVERPDGSNFTLKIRSTKLEDSAMYFCASIRSSGPKNIQYFGAGTRLSVL.

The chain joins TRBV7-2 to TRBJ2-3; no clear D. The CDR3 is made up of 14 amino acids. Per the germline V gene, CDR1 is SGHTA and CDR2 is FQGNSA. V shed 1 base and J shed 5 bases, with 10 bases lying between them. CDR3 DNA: TGTGCCAGCAGCTTAGACGGTCCCCTAGATACGCAGTATTTT. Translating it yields CASSLDGPLDTQYF.

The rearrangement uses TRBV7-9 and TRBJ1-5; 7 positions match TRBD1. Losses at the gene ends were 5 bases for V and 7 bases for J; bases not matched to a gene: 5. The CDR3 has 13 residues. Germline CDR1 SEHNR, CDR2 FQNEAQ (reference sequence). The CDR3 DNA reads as TGTGCCAGCAGCAGGGGGCTTCGACAGCCCCAGCATTTT. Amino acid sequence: CASSRGLRQPQHF.

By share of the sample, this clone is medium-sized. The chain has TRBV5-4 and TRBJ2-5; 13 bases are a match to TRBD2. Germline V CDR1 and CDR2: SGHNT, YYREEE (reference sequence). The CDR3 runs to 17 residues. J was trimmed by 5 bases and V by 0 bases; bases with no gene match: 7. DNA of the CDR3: TGTGCCAGCAGCTTGGCGGGCCGGACTAGCGGGGGTGAGACCCAGTACTTC. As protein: CASSLAGRTSGGETQYF.

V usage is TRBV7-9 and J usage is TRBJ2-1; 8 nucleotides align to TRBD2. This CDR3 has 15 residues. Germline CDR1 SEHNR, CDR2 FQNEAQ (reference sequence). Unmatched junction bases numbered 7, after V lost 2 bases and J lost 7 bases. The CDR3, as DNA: TGTGCCAGCAGCTTACCGGGGGGGCCGAGAAATGAGCAGTTCTTC. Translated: CASSLPGGPRNEQFF.

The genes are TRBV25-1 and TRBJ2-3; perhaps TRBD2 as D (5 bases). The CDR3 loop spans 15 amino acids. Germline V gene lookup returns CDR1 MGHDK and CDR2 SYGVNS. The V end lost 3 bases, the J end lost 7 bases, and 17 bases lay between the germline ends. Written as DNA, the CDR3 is TGTGCCAGCAGTGATCCCGGACTTCCCACGAATACGCAGTATTTT. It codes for CASSDPGLPTNTQYF.

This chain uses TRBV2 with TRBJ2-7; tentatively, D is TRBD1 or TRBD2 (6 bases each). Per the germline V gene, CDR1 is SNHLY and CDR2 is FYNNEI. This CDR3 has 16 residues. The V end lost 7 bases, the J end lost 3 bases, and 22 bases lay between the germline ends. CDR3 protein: CASKGGPGYEFYEQYF. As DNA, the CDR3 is TGTGCCAGCAAAGGGGGGCCAGGTTATGAATTCTACGAGCAGTACTTC.

The CDR3 sequence is CASSQEMPGEQFF. Written as DNA, the CDR3 is TGCGCCAGCAGCCAAGAGATGCCGGGTGAGCAGTTCTTC. This chain connects TRBV4-1 to TRBJ2-1; D is unclear. The CDR3 runs to 13 residues. With 0 bases removed from V and 9 bases from J, the gap between germline ends came to 9 bases. The germline gives CDR1 MGHRA, CDR2 YSYEKL.

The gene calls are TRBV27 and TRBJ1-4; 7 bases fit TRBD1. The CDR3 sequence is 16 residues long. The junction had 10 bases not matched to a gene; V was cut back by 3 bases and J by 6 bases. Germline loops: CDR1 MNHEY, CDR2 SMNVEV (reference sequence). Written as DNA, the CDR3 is TGTGCCAGCAGTTTCGACCCACAGGGGTCAGATGAAAAACTGTTTTTT. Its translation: CASSFDPQGSDEKLFF. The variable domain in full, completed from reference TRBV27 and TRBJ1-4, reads EAQVTQNPRYLITVTGKKLTVTCSQNMNHEYMSWYRQDPGLGLRQIYYSMNVEVTDKGDVPEGYKVSRKEKRNFPLILESPSPNQTSLYFCASSFDPQGSDEKLFFGSGTQLSVL.